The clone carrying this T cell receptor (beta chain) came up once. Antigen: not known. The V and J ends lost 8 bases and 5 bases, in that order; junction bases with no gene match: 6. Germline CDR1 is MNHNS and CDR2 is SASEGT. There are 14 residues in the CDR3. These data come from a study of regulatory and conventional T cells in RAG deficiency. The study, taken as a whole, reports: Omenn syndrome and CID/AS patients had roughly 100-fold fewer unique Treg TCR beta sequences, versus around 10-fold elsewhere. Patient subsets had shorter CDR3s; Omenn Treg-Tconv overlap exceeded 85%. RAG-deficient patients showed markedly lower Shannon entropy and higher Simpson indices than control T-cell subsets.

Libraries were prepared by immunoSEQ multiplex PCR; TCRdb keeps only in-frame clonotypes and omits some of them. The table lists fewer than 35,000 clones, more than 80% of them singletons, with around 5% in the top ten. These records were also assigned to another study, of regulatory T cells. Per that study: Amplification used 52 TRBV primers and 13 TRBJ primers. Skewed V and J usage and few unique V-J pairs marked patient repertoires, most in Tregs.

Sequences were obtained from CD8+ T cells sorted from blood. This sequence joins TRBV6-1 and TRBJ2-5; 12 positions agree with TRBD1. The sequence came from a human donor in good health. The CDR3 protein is CASLGQGAFETQYF. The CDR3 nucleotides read TGTGCCAGCTTGGGACAGGGGGCTTTTGAGACCCAGTACTTC.